The text below deals with one T cell receptor beta chain. Its matching antigen is unknown. CDR3 size: 12 residues. Germline values: CDR1 SEHNR, CDR2 FQNEAQ (reference sequence). The V end was cut by 3 bases, the J end by 10 bases, with 11 bases between. This specimen comes from a study of CD8 T cells in Susac syndrome. Stable or active relapsing-remitting multiple sclerosis, untreated and meeting revised McDonald criteria, defined the controls. TEMRA cells were FACS-enriched, and CD8+ and CD4+ T cells were isolated negatively. Regarding the study as a whole: As the study acknowledged, the number of individuals who were part of its TCR sequencing and HLA analysis was relatively small.

Random hexamers served to reverse transcribe roughly 0.45 to 1 ug RNA. Amplification of TCR beta CDR3 used immunoSEQ multiplex PCR across 54 Vbeta and 13 Jbeta. TCRdb re-called the immunoSEQ multiplex PCR reads through MiXCR, storing one row per CDR3 protein. The sample shows 100,000 to 150,000 distinct CDR3 sequences, approximately 95% of them seen only once. The rearrangement joins TRBV7-9 to TRBJ2-3; maybe TRBD2 (5 bases). The source of this sequence is a human donor with multiple sclerosis. The sequencing sample was made of CD8+ T cells from PBMCs. This CDR3 is CASSFKERAQYF. The CDR3 region has the DNA TGTGCCAGCAGCTTCAAGGAGAGGGCGCAGTATTTT.